The clone carrying this T cell receptor (beta chain) was counted once. Its target is not known. This specimen belongs to a study of T cell responses to AZD1222 COVID-19 vaccine. Study-wide points: Baseline seropositivity occurred in only 5 to 7 AZD1222 recipients. Reportedly, nearly half of unique spike TCRs recognized epitopes outside B.1.351/B.1.1.7 mutations.

Profiling relied on immunoSEQ multiplex PCR, and the TCRdb table lists in-frame clones only, not all of them. The repertoire has approximately 180,000 clones, approximately 95% of them found once; the top ten carry more than 0.85%. The sequencing used peripheral blood, collected 28 days after the second dose of the MenACWY control vaccine. The TCR comes from an adult who received the MenACWY meningococcal vaccine as a control.

CDR3 sequence (DNA): TGTGCCAGTAGTACTCGACAGGGGTCTTATAATTCACCCCTCCACTTT. Encoded protein: CASSTRQGSYNSPLHF. This rearrangement joins TRBV19 to TRBJ1-6; TRBD1 matches at 8 bases. Germline loops: CDR1 LNHDA, CDR2 SQIVND (reference sequence). V shed 4 bases and J 4 bases; nucleotides not matched to a gene: 6. This CDR3 contains 16 residues.